What follows are 27 T cell receptor beta chains derived from one specimen sequenced in a study of OX40 agonist ivuxolimab in advanced cancers. The table came from immunoSEQ multiplex PCR; TCRdb's copy has only in-frame clones and leaves some out. The sample lists roughly 58,000 clones; roughly 92% were seen once. Sequencing was performed on CD4+ or CD8+ T cells sorted from blood, taken in a trial of the OX40 agonist ivuxolimab. These receptors originate from an adult with an advanced solid tumor such as melanoma, head and neck, liver or kidney cancer.

The chain employs TRBV7-7 and TRBJ2-5; no reliable D call. The germline V and J ends were trimmed by 1 base and 0 bases, with 6 bases remaining between them. In germline, CDR1 is SSHAT, CDR2 FNYEAQ (reference sequence). The CDR3 loop spans 14 amino acids. Written as DNA, the CDR3 is TGTGCCAGCAGCTTAGGGAAATACCAAGAGACCCAGTACTTC. Its protein is CASSLGKYQETQYF.

The chain joins TRBV28 to TRBJ2-5; possibly TRBD1 for D (6 bases). The CDR3 contains 15 residues. From germline, CDR1 is MDHEN and CDR2 SYDVKM. The germline V and J ends were trimmed by 5 bases and 0 bases, with 13 bases remaining between them. This CDR3 reads CASSPEGTYQETQYF. Written as DNA, the CDR3 is TGTGCCAGCAGTCCCGAAGGGACATACCAAGAGACCCAGTACTTC.

The chain has TRBV7-9 and TRBJ1-1; 7 bases are shared with TRBD1. In germline, CDR1 is SEHNR, CDR2 FQNEAQ (reference sequence). The ends lost 5 bases at V and 6 bases at J; junction bases unmatched: 12. The CDR3 spans 15 residues. CDR3 DNA sequence: TGTGCCAGCAGCCCAAACCGACAGGGAGGTTCTGAAGCTTTCTTT. Encoded protein: CASSPNRQGGSEAFF. Full variable domain (missing parts from reference TRBV7-9 and TRBJ1-1): DTGVSQNPRHKITKRGQNVTFRCDPISEHNRLYWYRQTLGQGPEFLTYFQNEAQLEKSRLLSDRFSAERPKGSFSTLEIQRTEQGDSAMYLCASSPNRQGGSEAFFGQGTRLTVV.

The chain combines TRBV15 with TRBJ2-6, with a possible D match to TRBD1 (6 bases). Trimming took 0 bases from V and 0 from J, leaving 15 bases between them. CDR1 LNHNV and CDR2 YYDKDF come from the germline V gene (reference sequence). The CDR3 covers 19 residues. The CDR3 DNA is TGTGCCACCAGCAGAGACCACCAGGGGTCCCTCTCTGGGGCCAACGTCCTGACTTTC. Translation gives CATSRDHQGSLSGANVLTF.

The J gene is TRBJ2-3, the V gene TRBV6-4; D possibly corresponds to TRBD2 (6 bases). The germline V gene encodes CDR1 MRHNA and CDR2 SNTAGT. This CDR3 has 17 amino acids. The V end was cut by 3 bases, the J end by 5 bases, with 21 bases between. The DNA for the CDR3 is TGTGCCAGCAGTGATCAAGGGCGGGATGTGCCCTTAGATACGCAGTATTTT. As protein: CASSDQGRDVPLDTQYF.

The chain has TRBV6-6 and TRBJ2-2; perhaps TRBD1 as D (6 bases). Germline-derived CDR1 and CDR2 are MNHNY and SVGAGI (reference sequence). V was trimmed by 2 bases and J by 6 bases, leaving 10 bases between them. The CDR3 length is 14 residues. In DNA form, the CDR3 reads TGTGCCAGCAGTTACAGGGACAATGCCGGGGAGCTGTTTTTT. Residues: CASSYRDNAGELFF.

The chain recombines TRBV4-3 with TRBJ1-3; D is unclear. Deletions cut 1 base from V and 0 bases from J, with 7 bases between. Looked up from germline, CDR1 is LGHNA and CDR2 is YSLEER. The CDR3 has 15 amino acids. CDR3 sequence (DNA): TGCGCCAGCAGCCAAGGGACCCTCTCTGGAAACACCATATATTTT. It encodes CASSQGTLSGNTIYF.

The chain combines TRBV5-6 with TRBJ2-7; 8 bases align to TRBD1. V dropped 0 bases and J dropped 11; count of bases not matched to a gene: 7. Germline loops: CDR1 SGHDT, CDR2 YYEEEE. The CDR3 runs to 13 residues. CDR3 loop: CASSLGTGGSEYF. The CDR3 DNA reads as TGTGCCAGCAGCTTGGGCACAGGGGGTAGCGAGTACTTC.

The rearrangement joins TRBV20-1 to TRBJ2-1; D is uncertain. The length of the CDR3 is 11 residues. CDR1 and CDR2 (germline): DFQATT, SNEGSKA (reference sequence). V gave up 3 bases and J gave up 7 bases, with 7 bases separating them. The CDR3 reads CSASPQNEQFF. The CDR3 DNA reads as TGCAGTGCTAGTCCGCAAAATGAGCAGTTCTTC.

The CDR3 region is CASSPGLAEYNEQFF. For the CDR3, the DNA is TGTGCCAGCAGTCCGGGACTAGCGGAATACAATGAGCAGTTCTTC. The rearrangement uses TRBV2 and TRBJ2-1, with 11 nucleotides matching TRBD2. CDR3 size: 15 residues. J gave up 4 bases and V 5 bases, and 4 bases lay outside the gene matches. The germline gives CDR1 SNHLY, CDR2 FYNNEI.

This chain connects TRBV11-3 to TRBJ2-2; D may correspond to TRBD1 or TRBD2 (5 bases each). This CDR3 is 15 amino acids long. V lost 2 bases and J 5 bases, leaving 12 bases between the germline ends. Germline-derived CDR1 and CDR2 are SGHNT and YENEEA. The CDR3 DNA follows: TGTGCCAGCAGCTTAAAGGGTGAGGGGACCGGGGAGCTGTTTTTT. Protein product: CASSLKGEGTGELFF.

J is TRBJ2-7 and V is TRBV7-3; 7 nucleotides match TRBD1. V lost 5 bases and J lost 6; bases outside the gene matches: 7. The CDR3 has 13 residues. CDR1 and CDR2 (germline): SGHTA, FQGTGA. CDR3 loop: CASSPADRAEQYF. In DNA, the CDR3 is TGTGCCAGCAGCCCAGCCGACAGGGCCGAGCAGTACTTC.

The gene calls are TRBV5-6 and TRBJ2-7, with 10 bases matching TRBD2. V lost 4 bases to trimming and J lost 4 bases; unmatched junction nucleotides: 8. CDR1 is SGHDT and CDR2 is YYEEEE in the germline V gene. This CDR3 is 15 amino acids long. DNA for the CDR3: TGTGCCAGCAGCCGTGGGACTAGCGTGATTTACGAGCAGTACTTC. Translated, it gives CASSRGTSVIYEQYF.

The chain carries TRBV9 and TRBJ1-1; D is possibly TRBD1 (6 bases). CDR1 SGDLS and CDR2 YYNGEE come from the germline V gene. The CDR3 is 14 residues long. The ends were cut back, 3 bases at V and 0 bases at J, with 9 bases in the middle. In DNA form, the CDR3 reads TGTGCCAGCAGCGCCGGACAGTTGAACACTGAAGCTTTCTTT. It encodes CASSAGQLNTEAFF.

A single count supports this clone. The CDR3 here is CASSLDYGTGDDTGELFF. In DNA form, the CDR3 reads TGTGCCAGCAGCTTAGATTACGGAACAGGGGACGACACCGGGGAGCTGTTTTTT. The rearrangement joins TRBV7-2 to TRBJ2-2, with 7 bases lining up with TRBD1. CDR3 size: 18 residues. V was pared by 1 base and J by 3 bases, with 11 bases of the junction left unmatched. Looked up from germline, CDR1 is SGHTA and CDR2 is FQGNSA.

The V gene is TRBV19, the J gene TRBJ1-1; TRBD1 agrees at 7 bases. CDR1 and CDR2 (germline): LNHDA, SQIVND (reference sequence). The CDR3 sequence is 13 residues long. The junction had 6 bases not matched to a gene; V was cut back by 6 bases and J by 5 bases. DNA for the CDR3: TGTGCCAGTAGCTACAGGGGCGGTACTGAAGCTTTCTTT. Encoded protein: CASSYRGGTEAFF.

This CDR3 is CASGRAPEETQYF. CDR3 nucleotides: TGTGCCAGCGGCCGGGCGCCCGAAGAGACCCAGTACTTC. The J gene is TRBJ2-5, the V gene TRBV27, with D unclear. The CDR3 runs 13 residues. V lost 8 bases, J lost 3 bases, and 13 bases lay in between. CDR1 MNHEY and CDR2 SMNVEV come from the germline V gene (reference sequence).

The rearrangement joins TRBV7-6 to TRBJ2-6, with 7 bases identical to TRBD1. Germline trimming cut 1 base from V and 0 bases from J; bases unmatched to any gene: 0. The CDR3 sequence is 16 residues long. Germline assignment: CDR1 SGHVS and CDR2 FNYEAQ. The CDR3, as DNA: TGTGCCAGCAGCTTAGGGACAGGCTCTGGGGCCAACGTCCTGACTTTC. This codes for CASSLGTGSGANVLTF.

The CDR3 coding sequence is TGTGCCAGTAGTACCCTGGGGTCAGGGAGCTCCTACGAGCAGTACTTC. Encoded protein: CASSTLGSGSSYEQYF. The chain links TRBV19 to TRBJ2-7; D assignment may be TRBD1 or TRBD2 (5 bases each). The V end lost 4 bases, the J end lost 0 bases, and 16 bases lay between the germline ends. From germline, CDR1 is LNHDA and CDR2 SQIVND (reference sequence). This CDR3 contains 16 residues.

The chain combines TRBV5-2 with TRBJ1-2. TRBV5-2 is noted as a pseudogene. The CDR3 is 16 residues long. The CDR3 is CASNGSRVRKTYGYTF. CDR3 DNA sequence: TGTGCCAGCAATGGTTCACGAGTACGAAAGACCTATGGCTACACCTTC.

Here the CDR3 DNA reads TGTGCCAGCACCTTTAGACGGAGCTCCAATCAGCCCCAGCATTTT. This encodes CASTFRRSSNQPQHF. The chain combines TRBV28 with TRBJ1-5, with D unclear. CDR1 and CDR2 (germline): MDHEN, SYDVKM. The CDR3 sequence is 15 residues long. V was trimmed by 7 bases and J by 3 bases, leaving 16 bases between them.

This chain connects TRBV29-1 to TRBJ2-7; no clear D. From germline, CDR1 is SQVTM and CDR2 ANQGSEA. Trimming removed 5 bases from V and 1 base from J, with 12 bases in between. The CDR3 spans 13 residues. Written as DNA, the CDR3 is TGCAGCGTTCTACTAACGACTTCCTACGAGCAGTACTTC. Translated, it gives CSVLLTTSYEQYF.

The J gene is TRBJ2-7, the V gene TRBV5-4; D unclear. The CDR3 consists of 16 residues. CDR1 SGHNT and CDR2 YYREEE come from the germline V gene (reference sequence). V was trimmed by 2 bases and J by 3 bases, leaving 18 bases between them. DNA of the CDR3: TGTGCCAGCAGCTTTACGAACGGACGGTTCGGCTACGAGCAGTACTTC. Translation gives CASSFTNGRFGYEQYF.

The V gene is TRBV2, the J gene TRBJ1-3; D uncertain. From germline, CDR1 is SNHLY and CDR2 FYNNEI. V was pared by 0 bases and J by 4 bases, with 13 bases between. The CDR3 is made up of 16 amino acids. The CDR3 protein is CASSEAARPAGNTIYF. DNA of the CDR3: TGTGCCAGCAGTGAAGCTGCACGGCCGGCGGGAAACACCATATATTTT.

The chain employs TRBV14 and TRBJ2-7, with D uncertain. V dropped 1 base and J dropped 3 bases, with 7 bases sitting between them. Germline V gene sequence: CDR1 SGHDN, CDR2 FVKESK. The length of the CDR3 is 13 residues. CDR3 sequence reads: CASSQVEFYEQYF. The CDR3 bases are TGTGCCAGCAGCCAAGTAGAGTTCTACGAGCAGTACTTC.

This clone came up once. The chain uses TRBV4-1 and TRBJ1-5; 7 bases agree with TRBD1. The CDR3 is 16 residues long. From germline, CDR1 is MGHRA and CDR2 YSYEKL. The V and J ends lost 1 base and 3 bases, in that order; junction bases with no gene match: 6. DNA of the CDR3: TGCGCCAGCAGCCAAGGGCCGGGACAGATCAATCAGCCCCAGCATTTT. Residues: CASSQGPGQINQPQHF.

The V call is TRBV5-5, the J call TRBJ1-5; 9 bases match TRBD1. The CDR3 contains 15 residues. Looked up from germline, CDR1 is SGHKS and CDR2 is YYEKEE (reference sequence). After removal of 2 bases from V and 4 bases from J, the junction contained 4 bases not matched to a gene. The CDR3 sequence: CASSLRQGGNQPQHF. The CDR3 coding sequence is TGTGCCAGCAGCTTAAGACAGGGGGGGAATCAGCCCCAGCATTTT.